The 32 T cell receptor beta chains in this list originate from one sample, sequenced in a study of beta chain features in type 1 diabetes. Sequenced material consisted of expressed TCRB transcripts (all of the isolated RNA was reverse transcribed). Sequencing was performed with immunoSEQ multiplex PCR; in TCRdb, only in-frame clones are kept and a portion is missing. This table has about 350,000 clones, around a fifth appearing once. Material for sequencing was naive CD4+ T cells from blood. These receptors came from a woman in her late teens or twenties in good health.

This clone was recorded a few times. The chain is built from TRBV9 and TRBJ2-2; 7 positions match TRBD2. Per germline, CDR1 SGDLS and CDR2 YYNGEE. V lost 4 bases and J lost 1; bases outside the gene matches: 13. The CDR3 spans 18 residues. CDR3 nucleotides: TGTGCCAGCAGCCCCGGGGAGGGGCGGCCCCTGAACACCGGGGAGCTGTTTTTT. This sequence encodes CASSPGEGRPLNTGELFF.

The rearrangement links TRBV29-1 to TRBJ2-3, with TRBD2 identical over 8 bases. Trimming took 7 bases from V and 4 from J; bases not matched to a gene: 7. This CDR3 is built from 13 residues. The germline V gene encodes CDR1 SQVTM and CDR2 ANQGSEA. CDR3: CSARAGAADTQYF. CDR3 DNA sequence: TGCAGCGCCAGAGCGGGAGCGGCAGATACGCAGTATTTT.

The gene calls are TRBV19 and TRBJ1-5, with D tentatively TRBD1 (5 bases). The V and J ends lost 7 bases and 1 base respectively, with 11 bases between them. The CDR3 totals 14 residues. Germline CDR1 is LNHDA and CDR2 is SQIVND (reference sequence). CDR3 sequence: CASKGAGSNQPQHF. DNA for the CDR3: TGTGCCAGTAAAGGGGCAGGGAGCAATCAGCCCCAGCATTTT.

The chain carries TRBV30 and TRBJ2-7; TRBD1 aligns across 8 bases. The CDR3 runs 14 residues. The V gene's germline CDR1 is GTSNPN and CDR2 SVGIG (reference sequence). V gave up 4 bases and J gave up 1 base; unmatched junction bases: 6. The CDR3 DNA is TGTGCCTGGAATCGACAGGGGTCGTCCTACGAGCAGTACTTC. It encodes CAWNRQGSSYEQYF.

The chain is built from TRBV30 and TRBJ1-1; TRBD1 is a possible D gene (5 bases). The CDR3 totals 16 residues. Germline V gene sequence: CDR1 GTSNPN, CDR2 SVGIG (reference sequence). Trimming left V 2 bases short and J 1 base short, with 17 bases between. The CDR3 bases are TGTGCCTGGAGTCGCCTTTCCCGGGGGACGAACACTGAAGCTTTCTTT. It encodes CAWSRLSRGTNTEAFF.

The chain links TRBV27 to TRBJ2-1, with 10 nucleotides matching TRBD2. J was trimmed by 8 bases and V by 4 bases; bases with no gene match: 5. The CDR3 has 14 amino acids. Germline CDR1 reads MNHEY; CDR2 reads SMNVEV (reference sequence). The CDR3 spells CASSYASGSYEQFF. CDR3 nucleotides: TGTGCCAGCAGTTACGCTAGCGGGAGTTATGAGCAGTTCTTC.

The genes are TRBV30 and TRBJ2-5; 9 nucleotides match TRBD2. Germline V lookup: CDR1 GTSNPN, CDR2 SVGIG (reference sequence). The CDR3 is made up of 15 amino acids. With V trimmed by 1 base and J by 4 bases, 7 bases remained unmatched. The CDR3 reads CAWSGGAGGGETQYF. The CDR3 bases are TGTGCCTGGAGTGGTGGTGCGGGAGGGGGAGAGACCCAGTACTTC.

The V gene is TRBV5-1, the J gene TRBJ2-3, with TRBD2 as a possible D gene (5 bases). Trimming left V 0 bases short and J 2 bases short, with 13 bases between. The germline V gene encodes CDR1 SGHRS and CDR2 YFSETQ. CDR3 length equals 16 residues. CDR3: CASSLEITGSTDTQYF. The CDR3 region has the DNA TGCGCCAGCAGCTTGGAGATAACGGGATCCACAGATACGCAGTATTTT.

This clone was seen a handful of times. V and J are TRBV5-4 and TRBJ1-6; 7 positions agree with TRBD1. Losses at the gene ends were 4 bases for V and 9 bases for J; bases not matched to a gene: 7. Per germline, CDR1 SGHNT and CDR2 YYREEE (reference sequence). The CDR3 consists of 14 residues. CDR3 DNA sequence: TGTGCCAGCAGCGTCCGGGACAGTGGTTCACCCCTCCACTTT. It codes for CASSVRDSGSPLHF.

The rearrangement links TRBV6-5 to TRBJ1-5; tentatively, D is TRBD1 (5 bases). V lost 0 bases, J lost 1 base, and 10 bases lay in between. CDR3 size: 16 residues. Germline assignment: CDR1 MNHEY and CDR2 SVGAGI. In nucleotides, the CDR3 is TGTGCCAGCAGTTACTCGTCAGGGTTGAGCAATCAGCCCCAGCATTTT. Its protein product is CASSYSSGLSNQPQHF.

The CDR3 spells CASSPRTASTDTQYF. The CDR3 nucleotides are TGTGCCAGCAGTCCCCGGACAGCTAGCACAGATACGCAGTATTTT. V is TRBV25-1 and J is TRBJ2-3; the D gene is possibly TRBD1 (6 bases). Germline-derived CDR1 and CDR2 are MGHDK and SYGVNS. The ends were cut back, 5 bases at V and 0 bases at J, with 12 bases in the middle. CDR3 length equals 15 residues.

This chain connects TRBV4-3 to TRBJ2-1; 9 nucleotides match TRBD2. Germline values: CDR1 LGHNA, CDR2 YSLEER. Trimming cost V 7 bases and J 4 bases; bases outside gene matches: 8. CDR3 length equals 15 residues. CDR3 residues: CASTPLRGGYNEQFF. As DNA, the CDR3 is TGCGCCAGCACCCCCCTGCGGGGGGGGTACAATGAGCAGTTCTTC.

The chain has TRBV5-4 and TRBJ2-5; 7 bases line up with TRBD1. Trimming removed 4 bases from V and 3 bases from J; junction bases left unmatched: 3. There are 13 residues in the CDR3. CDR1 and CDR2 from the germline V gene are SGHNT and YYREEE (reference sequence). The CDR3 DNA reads TGTGCCAGCAGCGCCGGGACAGAAGAGACCCAGTACTTC. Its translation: CASSAGTEETQYF.

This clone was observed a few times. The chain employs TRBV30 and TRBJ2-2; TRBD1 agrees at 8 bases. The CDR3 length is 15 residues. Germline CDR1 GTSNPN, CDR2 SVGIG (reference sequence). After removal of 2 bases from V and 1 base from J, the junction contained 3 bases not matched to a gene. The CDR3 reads CAWSLGQVNTGELFF. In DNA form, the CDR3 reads TGTGCCTGGAGTTTGGGACAGGTGAACACCGGGGAGCTGTTTTTT.

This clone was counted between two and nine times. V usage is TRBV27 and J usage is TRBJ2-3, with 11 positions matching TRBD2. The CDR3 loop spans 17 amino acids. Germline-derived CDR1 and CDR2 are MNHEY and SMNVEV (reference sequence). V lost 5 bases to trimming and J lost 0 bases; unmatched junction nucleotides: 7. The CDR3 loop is CASSRRLAGLSTDTQYF. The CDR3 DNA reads TGTGCCAGCAGTCGCAGACTAGCGGGACTTAGCACAGATACGCAGTATTTT.

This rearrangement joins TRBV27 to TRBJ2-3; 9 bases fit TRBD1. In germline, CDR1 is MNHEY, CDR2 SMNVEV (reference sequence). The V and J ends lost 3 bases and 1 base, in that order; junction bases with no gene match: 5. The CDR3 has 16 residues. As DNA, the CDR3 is TGTGCCAGCAGTTTCCGCTGGACAGGGGGCACAGATACGCAGTATTTT. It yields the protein CASSFRWTGGTDTQYF.

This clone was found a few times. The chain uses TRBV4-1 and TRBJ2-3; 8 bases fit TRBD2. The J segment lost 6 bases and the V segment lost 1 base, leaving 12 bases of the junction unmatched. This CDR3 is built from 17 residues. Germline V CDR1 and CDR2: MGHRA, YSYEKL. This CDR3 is CASSQGSGGRPWDTQYF. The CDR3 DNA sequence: TGCGCCAGCAGCCAAGGGAGTGGCGGGAGGCCTTGGGATACGCAGTATTTT.

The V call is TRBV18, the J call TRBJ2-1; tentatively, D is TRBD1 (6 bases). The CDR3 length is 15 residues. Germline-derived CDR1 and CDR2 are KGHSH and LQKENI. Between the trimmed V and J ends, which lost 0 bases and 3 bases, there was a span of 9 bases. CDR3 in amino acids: CASSPPLQGYNEQFF. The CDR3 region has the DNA TGTGCCAGCTCACCACCGTTACAGGGCTACAATGAGCAGTTCTTC.

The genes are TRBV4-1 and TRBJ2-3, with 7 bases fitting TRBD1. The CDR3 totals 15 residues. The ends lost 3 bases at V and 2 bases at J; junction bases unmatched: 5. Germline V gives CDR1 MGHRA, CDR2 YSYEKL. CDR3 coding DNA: TGCGCCAGCAGCCAGGGACAGACTTACACAGATACGCAGTATTTT. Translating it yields CASSQGQTYTDTQYF.

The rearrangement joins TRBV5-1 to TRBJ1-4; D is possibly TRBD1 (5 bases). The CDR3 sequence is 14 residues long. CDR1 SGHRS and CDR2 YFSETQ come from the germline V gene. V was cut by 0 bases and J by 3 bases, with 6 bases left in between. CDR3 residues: CASSLDRPNEKLFF. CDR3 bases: TGCGCCAGCAGCTTGGACAGGCCTAATGAAAAACTGTTTTTT. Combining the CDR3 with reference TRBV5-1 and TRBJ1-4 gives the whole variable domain KAGVTQTPRYLIKTRGQQVTLSCSPISGHRSVSWYQQTPGQGLQFLFEYFSETQRNKGNFPGRFSGRQFSNSRSEMNVSTLELGDSALYLCASSLDRPNEKLFFGSGTQLSVL.

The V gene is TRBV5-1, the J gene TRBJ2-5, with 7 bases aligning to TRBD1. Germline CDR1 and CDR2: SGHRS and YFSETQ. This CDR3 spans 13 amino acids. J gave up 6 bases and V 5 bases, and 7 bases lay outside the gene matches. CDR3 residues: CASRPQDRKTQYF. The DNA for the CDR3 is TGCGCCAGCAGACCACAGGACAGGAAGACCCAGTACTTC.

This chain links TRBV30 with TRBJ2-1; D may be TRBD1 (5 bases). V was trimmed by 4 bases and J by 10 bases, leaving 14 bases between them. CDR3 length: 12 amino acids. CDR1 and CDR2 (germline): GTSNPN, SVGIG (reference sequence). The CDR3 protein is CAWTSTVSEQFF. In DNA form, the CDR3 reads TGTGCCTGGACTTCGACAGTTTCGGAGCAGTTCTTC.

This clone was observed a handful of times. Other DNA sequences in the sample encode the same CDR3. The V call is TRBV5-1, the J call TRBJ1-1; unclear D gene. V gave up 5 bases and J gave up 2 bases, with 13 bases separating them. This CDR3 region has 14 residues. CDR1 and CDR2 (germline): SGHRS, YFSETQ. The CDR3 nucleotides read TGCGCCAGCAGACCTGGGCAGAGAAACACTGAAGCTTTCTTT. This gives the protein CASRPGQRNTEAFF. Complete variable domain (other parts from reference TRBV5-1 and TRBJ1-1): KAGVTQTPRYLIKTRGQQVTLSCSPISGHRSVSWYQQTPGQGLQFLFEYFSETQRNKGNFPGRFSGRQFSNSRSEMNVSTLELGDSALYLCASRPGQRNTEAFFGQGTRLTVV.

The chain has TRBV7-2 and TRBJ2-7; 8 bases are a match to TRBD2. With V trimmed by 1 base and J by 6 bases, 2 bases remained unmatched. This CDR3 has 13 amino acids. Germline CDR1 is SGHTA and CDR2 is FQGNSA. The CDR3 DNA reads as TGTGCCAGCAGCTTAGTACGGGAGGGCGAGCAGTACTTC. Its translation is CASSLVREGEQYF.

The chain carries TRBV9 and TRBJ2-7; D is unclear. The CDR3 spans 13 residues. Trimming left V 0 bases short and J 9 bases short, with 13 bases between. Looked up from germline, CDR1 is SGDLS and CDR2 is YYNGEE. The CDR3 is CASSVGLSQRQYF. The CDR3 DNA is TGTGCCAGCAGCGTAGGGCTCTCCCAACGGCAGTACTTC.

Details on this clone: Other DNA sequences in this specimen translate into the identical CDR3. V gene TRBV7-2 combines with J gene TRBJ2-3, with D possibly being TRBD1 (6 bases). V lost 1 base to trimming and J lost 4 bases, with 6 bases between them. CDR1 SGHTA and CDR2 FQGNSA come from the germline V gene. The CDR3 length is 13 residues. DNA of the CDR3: TGTGCCAGCAGCTTAGGGACAGCAGATACGCAGTATTTT. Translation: CASSLGTADTQYF. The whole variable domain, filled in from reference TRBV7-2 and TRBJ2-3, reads GAGVSQSPSNKVTEKGKDVELRCDPISGHTALYWYRQSLGQGLEFLIYFQGNSAPDKSGLPSDRFSAERTGGSVSTLTIQRTQQEDSAVYLCASSLGTADTQYFGPGTRLTVL.

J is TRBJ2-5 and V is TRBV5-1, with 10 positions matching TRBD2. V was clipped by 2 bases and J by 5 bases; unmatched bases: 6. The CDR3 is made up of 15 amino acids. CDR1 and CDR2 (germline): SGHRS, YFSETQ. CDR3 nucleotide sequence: TGCGCCAGCAGCTTCTCAGCGGGAGGGCCGGAGACCCAGTACTTC. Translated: CASSFSAGGPETQYF.

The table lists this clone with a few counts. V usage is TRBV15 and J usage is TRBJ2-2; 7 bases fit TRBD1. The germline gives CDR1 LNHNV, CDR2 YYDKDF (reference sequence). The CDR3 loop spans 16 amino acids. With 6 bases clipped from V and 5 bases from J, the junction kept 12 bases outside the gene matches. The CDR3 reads CATRRGSTGVTGELFF. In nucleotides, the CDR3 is TGTGCCACCAGAAGGGGATCCACAGGGGTAACCGGGGAGCTGTTTTTT.

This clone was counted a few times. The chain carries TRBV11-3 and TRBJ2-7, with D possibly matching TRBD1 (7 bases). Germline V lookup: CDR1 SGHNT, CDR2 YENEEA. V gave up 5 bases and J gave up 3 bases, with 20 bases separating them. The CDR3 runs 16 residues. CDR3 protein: CASSPGGRRISYEQYF. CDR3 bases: TGTGCCAGCAGCCCAGGGGGGCGGCGGATTAGCTACGAGCAGTACTTC.

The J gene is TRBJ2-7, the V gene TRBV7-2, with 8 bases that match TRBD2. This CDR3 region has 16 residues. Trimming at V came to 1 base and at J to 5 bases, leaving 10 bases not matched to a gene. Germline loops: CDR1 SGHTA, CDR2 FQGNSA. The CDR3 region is CASSLGRSGSRHEQYF. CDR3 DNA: TGTGCCAGCAGCTTAGGAAGAAGCGGGAGCCGGCACGAGCAGTACTTC.

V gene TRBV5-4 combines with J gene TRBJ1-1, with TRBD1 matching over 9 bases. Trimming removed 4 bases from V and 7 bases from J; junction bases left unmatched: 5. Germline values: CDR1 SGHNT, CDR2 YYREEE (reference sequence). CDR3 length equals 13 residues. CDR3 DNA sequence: TGTGCCAGCAGCAGGACAGGGGAGGTTGAAGCTTTCTTT. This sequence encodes CASSRTGEVEAFF.

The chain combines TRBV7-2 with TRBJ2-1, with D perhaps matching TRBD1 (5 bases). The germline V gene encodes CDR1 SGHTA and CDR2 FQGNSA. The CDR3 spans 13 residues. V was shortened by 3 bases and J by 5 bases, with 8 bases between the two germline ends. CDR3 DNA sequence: TGTGCCAGCAGCTTCCAGACAGACAATGAGCAGTTCTTC. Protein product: CASSFQTDNEQFF.